Listed here are 15 T cell receptor beta chains from one sample, sequenced in a study of shared clonotypes between healthy human individuals. Libraries were prepared by immunoSEQ multiplex PCR; TCRdb keeps only in-frame clonotypes and omits some of them. The table has some 2,400,000 clones, 90% to 96% seen once. The sample was naive CD4+ T cells sorted from blood. Sample subset: CD45RA+ positively selected. These receptors came from a man aged 18 to 29 in good health.

This chain connects TRBV19 to TRBJ2-7; tentative D call: TRBD1 (6 bases). The V gene's germline CDR1 is LNHDA and CDR2 SQIVND (reference sequence). The V gene lost 4 bases and the J gene lost 2 bases, with 12 bases spanning the gap. This CDR3 is built from 14 residues. This chain's CDR3 is CASSRGQAPYEQYF. The DNA of the CDR3 is TGTGCCAGTAGTAGGGGACAAGCCCCCTACGAGCAGTACTTC.

On this clone: Distinct nucleotide sequences in the sample also encode this CDR3. The chain employs TRBV4-3 and TRBJ1-5; D perhaps matches TRBD1 (6 bases). The germline V and J ends were trimmed by 0 bases and 4 bases, with 10 bases remaining between them. Germline CDR1 reads LGHNA; CDR2 reads YSLEER. This CDR3 has 15 amino acids. The CDR3 nucleotides read TGCGCCAGCAGCCAAGAACAGGGCGGAAATCAGCCCCAGCATTTT. It yields the protein CASSQEQGGNQPQHF.

The V call is TRBV5-8, the J call TRBJ2-2, with TRBD1 matching 9 bases. The trim removed 2 bases at V and 10 bases at J, leaving 6 bases unmatched. This CDR3 spans 14 amino acids. Per the germline V gene, CDR1 is SGHTS and CDR2 is YDEGEE. The CDR3: CASSFDRGLEELFF. The CDR3 DNA reads TGTGCCAGCAGCTTCGACAGGGGGTTAGAGGAGCTGTTTTTT. The full variable domain, with the rest looked up from reference TRBV5-8 and TRBJ2-2, is EAGVTQSPTHLIKTRGQQATLRCSPISGHTSVYWYQQALGLGLQFLLWYDEGEERNRGNFPPRFSGRQFPNYSSELNVNALELEDSALYLCASSFDRGLEELFFGEGSRLTVL.

The CDR3 region is CASSRIGWGALQETQYF. The DNA for the CDR3 is TGTGCCAGCAGCCGAATTGGCTGGGGGGCCCTCCAAGAGACCCAGTACTTC. The V gene is TRBV11-2, the J gene TRBJ2-5; tentatively, D is TRBD1 or TRBD2 (6 bases each). The V gene's germline CDR1 is SGHAT and CDR2 FQNNGV. V was cut by 5 bases and J by 1 base, with 20 bases left in between. The CDR3 spans 17 residues.

This rearrangement joins TRBV11-3 to TRBJ2-5; D is uncertain. Germline assignment: CDR1 SGHNT and CDR2 YENEEA. CDR3 length: 13 residues. Trimming pared 5 bases from V and 1 base from J, leaving 8 bases between. The CDR3 sequence: CASSRPPQETQYF. The CDR3 region has the DNA TGTGCCAGCAGCCGCCCCCCCCAAGAGACCCAGTACTTC.

This clone was counted a single time. In nucleotides, the CDR3 is TGTGCCAGCAGCTTATTAGCGGCGGGACATCTCTCCTACGAGCAGTACTTC. Residues: CASSLLAAGHLSYEQYF. The chain uses TRBV7-2 and TRBJ2-7; D is possibly TRBD1 or TRBD2 (6 bases each). CDR3 length equals 17 residues. Trimming left V 2 bases short and J 0 bases short, with 17 bases between. Germline CDR1 reads SGHTA; CDR2 reads FQGNSA.

Comment on this clone: This same CDR3 is encoded by further DNA sequences in the sample. The rearrangement joins TRBV10-1 to TRBJ2-1, with 7 bases matching TRBD2. CDR1 WNHNN and CDR2 SYGVQD come from the germline V gene (reference sequence). The V segment lost 2 bases and the J segment 6 bases; nucleotides outside the gene matches: 4. This CDR3 contains 14 residues. The chain's CDR3 is CASSETGGGNEQFF. The CDR3 DNA reads TGCGCCAGCAGTGAGACGGGGGGTGGCAATGAGCAGTTCTTC.

The V gene is TRBV11-2, the J gene TRBJ1-6; D remains unclear. Trimming took off 0 bases at V and 0 bases at J, with 6 bases between the two ends. Looked up from germline, CDR1 is SGHAT and CDR2 is FQNNGV. The CDR3 runs 16 residues. CDR3 residues: CASSLEGNSYNSPLHF. In nucleotides, the CDR3 is TGTGCCAGCAGCTTAGAAGGCAACTCCTATAATTCACCCCTCCACTTT. Complete variable domain (other parts from reference TRBV11-2 and TRBJ1-6): EAGVAQSPRYKIIEKRQSVAFWCNPISGHATLYWYQQILGQGPKLLIQFQNNGVVDDSQLPKDRFSAERLKGVDSTLKIQPAKLEDSAVYLCASSLEGNSYNSPLHFGNGTRLTVT.

V gene TRBV27 combines with J gene TRBJ1-1; the D gene is possibly TRBD1 (6 bases). V lost 5 bases and J lost 10, with 17 bases in between. The CDR3 runs to 13 residues. Germline values: CDR1 MNHEY, CDR2 SMNVEV (reference sequence). The CDR3 DNA reads as TGTGCCAGCAGTCCCCATTCCACAGGGATAGCTTTCTTT. It specifies CASSPHSTGIAFF.

The V and J genes are TRBV27 and TRBJ2-1, with 9 bases that match TRBD2. V shed 1 base, J shed 1 base, and the junction held 17 bases outside the gene matches. Germline V gives CDR1 MNHEY, CDR2 SMNVEV (reference sequence). The CDR3 spans 21 residues. The DNA of the CDR3 is TGTGCCAGCAGTTTATTTGGCCGCACAGCGGGAGGCCACTATTCCTACAATGAGCAGTTCTTC. It encodes CASSLFGRTAGGHYSYNEQFF.

The chain employs TRBV2 and TRBJ1-5; 7 nucleotides line up with TRBD1. V gave up 2 bases and J gave up 6 bases; unmatched junction bases: 1. The V gene's germline CDR1 is SNHLY and CDR2 FYNNEI. This CDR3 contains 13 residues. The chain's CDR3 is CASSERGLQPQHF. CDR3 nucleotides: TGTGCCAGCAGTGAAAGGGGGCTTCAGCCCCAGCATTTT.

This CDR3 reads CASSFGWPGGKSSYNEQFF. Written as DNA, the CDR3 is TGTGCCAGCAGTTTCGGATGGCCGGGGGGGAAGAGCTCCTACAATGAGCAGTTCTTC. This chain uses TRBV28 with TRBJ2-1, with 8 nucleotides matching TRBD2. The CDR3 length is 19 residues. Germline CDR1 is MDHEN and CDR2 is SYDVKM. V lost 3 bases and J lost 0; bases outside the gene matches: 13.

Note on this clone: The same CDR3 is also encoded by other DNA sequences in this sample. V is TRBV5-1 and J is TRBJ2-5; the D gene is possibly TRBD2 (5 bases). This CDR3 region has 14 residues. Germline assignment: CDR1 SGHRS and CDR2 YFSETQ. V was clipped by 0 bases and J by 1 base, with 7 bases between them. The CDR3 coding sequence is TGCGCCAGCAGCTTGGCGGGGTTCCAAGAGACCCAGTACTTC. Encoded protein: CASSLAGFQETQYF.

This chain uses TRBV10-3 with TRBJ2-2; 8 bases agree with TRBD1. This CDR3 spans 15 amino acids. Trimming cost V 6 bases and J 3 bases; bases outside gene matches: 6. Germline loops: CDR1 ENHRY, CDR2 SYGVKD. CDR3 residues: CAIREDRGYTGELFF. Written as DNA, the CDR3 is TGTGCCATCAGGGAAGACAGGGGCTACACCGGGGAGCTGTTTTTT.

This sequence joins TRBV23-1 and TRBJ2-2, with 9 positions matching TRBD1. TRBV23-1 carries the ORF label, with uncertain function. This CDR3 region has 15 residues. Trimming cost V 6 bases and J 8 bases; bases outside gene matches: 10. In nucleotides, the CDR3 is TGCGCCAGCAGCACGGACAGGGGCCGGGAAGGGGAGCTGTTTTTT. Its protein is CASSTDRGREGELFF.